Below are 21 T cell receptor beta chains sequenced from a single sample in a study of control samples from healthy donors and cancer patients. Profiling relied on immunoSEQ multiplex PCR, and the TCRdb table lists in-frame clones only, not all of them. This table holds about 80,000 clones, roughly 86% found once. Sequenced input: blood. These receptors were obtained from a middle-aged man in good health.

The chain is built from TRBV18 and TRBJ1-4; weak D call: TRBD1 (6 bases). This CDR3 region has 14 residues. Germline V gives CDR1 KGHSH, CDR2 LQKENI. Trimming shortened V by 6 bases and J by 5 bases, and 13 bases separated the two germline ends. The CDR3 DNA reads TGTGCCAGCTCCCTCGGACAGTGGAATGAAAAACTGTTTTTT. Translating gives CASSLGQWNEKLFF.

This clone was picked up a small number of times. The chain links TRBV18 to TRBJ2-1; the match to TRBD2 covers 8 bases. Germline V lookup: CDR1 KGHSH, CDR2 LQKENI. Unmatched junction bases numbered 11, after V lost 6 bases and J lost 7 bases. The CDR3 has 15 residues. The CDR3, as DNA: TGTGCCAGCTCCTTTAGCGGGGCCCTAGGAAATGAGCAGTTCTTC. This sequence encodes CASSFSGALGNEQFF.

This sequence joins TRBV7-9 and TRBJ1-4, with a tentative D call TRBD1 (5 bases). The V gene lost 3 bases and the J gene lost 8 bases, with 16 bases spanning the gap. This CDR3 has 15 residues. CDR1 is SEHNR and CDR2 is FQNEAQ in the germline V gene (reference sequence). The CDR3 nucleotides are TGTGCCAGCAGCTTTGGGGCGCGGCAGTCAGAAAAACTGTTTTTT. Translating it yields CASSFGARQSEKLFF.

The chain combines TRBV6-5 with TRBJ1-1; D might be TRBD1 (5 bases). The V and J ends lost 4 bases and 5 bases respectively, with 17 bases between them. In germline, CDR1 is MNHEY, CDR2 SVGAGI. The CDR3 extends over 15 amino acids. The CDR3 spells CASSFPRVGHTEAFF. CDR3 bases: TGTGCCAGCAGTTTCCCCAGGGTAGGGCATACTGAAGCTTTCTTT.

The chain uses TRBV30 and TRBJ2-1; D is unresolved. Germline assignment: CDR1 GTSNPN and CDR2 SVGIG (reference sequence). V gave up 3 bases and J gave up 4 bases, with 7 bases separating them. The length of the CDR3 is 12 residues. The CDR3: CAWRPRYNEQFF. The CDR3 DNA sequence: TGTGCCTGGAGGCCTAGATACAATGAGCAGTTCTTC. Drawing the rest from reference TRBV30 and TRBJ2-1, the complete variable domain is SQTIHQWPATLVQPVGSPLSLECTVEGTSNPNLYWYRQAAGRGLQLLFYSVGIGQISSEVPQNLSASRPQDRQFILSSKKLLLSDSGFYLCAWRPRYNEQFFGPGTRLTVL.

This rearrangement joins TRBV28 to TRBJ1-1; TRBD1 matches at 9 bases. Trimming cost V 5 bases and J 4 bases; bases outside gene matches: 5. Germline V lookup: CDR1 MDHEN, CDR2 SYDVKM. The CDR3 covers 14 residues. DNA of the CDR3: TGTGCCAGCAGTCCTTGGACAGGGGCCACTGAAGCTTTCTTT. Residues: CASSPWTGATEAFF.

V and J are TRBV19 and TRBJ1-1; D is unclear. Germline V gene lookup returns CDR1 LNHDA and CDR2 SQIVND (reference sequence). This CDR3 comprises 15 residues. V was pared by 5 bases and J by 1 base, with 14 bases between. DNA of the CDR3: TGTGCCAGTAGTGTTGGCGCGTACGGGAACACTGAAGCTTTCTTT. As protein: CASSVGAYGNTEAFF.

V gene TRBV6-5 combines with J gene TRBJ1-1; D gene ambiguous. Looked up from germline, CDR1 is MNHEY and CDR2 is SVGAGI. Trimming took off 4 bases at V and 1 base at J, with 10 bases between the two ends. This CDR3 spans 14 amino acids. The CDR3 DNA is TGTGCCAGCAGTTTACTTTCGGAGAACACTGAAGCTTTCTTT. Its translation: CASSLLSENTEAFF.

The chain employs TRBV10-1 and TRBJ2-3; TRBD1 aligns across 7 bases. With V trimmed by 4 bases and J by 3 bases, 10 bases remained unmatched. CDR3 length: 16 amino acids. Germline V gene data show CDR1 as WNHNN and CDR2 as SYGVQD (reference sequence). CDR3 in DNA: TGCGCCAGCAGTGGTCAGACAGGGTATGAGACAGATACGCAGTATTTT. It specifies CASSGQTGYETDTQYF.

Here the CDR3 DNA reads TGTGCCAGCTCACCACCGTCAGGACGCAATTCTGGAAACACCATATATTTT. Its protein product is CASSPPSGRNSGNTIYF. The chain employs TRBV18 and TRBJ1-3; D not resolved. Per germline, CDR1 KGHSH and CDR2 LQKENI. The V end was cut by 0 bases, the J end by 1 base, with 13 bases between. The CDR3 totals 17 residues.

This clone was found once. The chain recombines TRBV6-2 or TRBV6-3 with TRBJ2-1, with a possible D match to TRBD2 (6 bases). Trimming stripped 5 bases from V and 5 bases from J, with 13 bases between. Germline values: CDR1 MNHEY, CDR2 SVGEGT. The CDR3 runs to 14 residues. CDR3 in DNA: TGTGCCAGCAGTGGTGGCGGGGCCCACAATGAGCAGTTCTTC. It codes for CASSGGGAHNEQFF.

The chain recombines TRBV9 with TRBJ1-3; D is ambiguous. CDR3 length: 11 residues. Germline CDR1 SGDLS, CDR2 YYNGEE. CDR3: CASTRGNTIYF. DNA for the CDR3: TGTGCGAGTACTCGGGGAAACACCATATATTTT.

The J gene is TRBJ1-4, the V gene TRBV5-6; 7 bases line up with TRBD1. This CDR3 has 13 amino acids. After removal of 4 bases from V and 10 bases from J, the junction contained 7 bases not matched to a gene. Germline CDR1 SGHDT, CDR2 YYEEEE. CDR3 protein: CASSKGGPGKLFF. As DNA, the CDR3 is TGTGCCAGCAGCAAAGGGGGCCCCGGAAAACTGTTTTTT.

V is TRBV5-4 and J is TRBJ2-2; D gene uncertain. CDR1 is SGHNT and CDR2 is YYREEE in the germline V gene (reference sequence). Trimming cost V 0 bases and J 0 bases, with 0 bases left between them. The CDR3 has 13 amino acids. Written as DNA, the CDR3 is TGTGCCAGCAGCTTGGCGAACACCGGGGAGCTGTTTTTT. It translates to CASSLANTGELFF.

This sequence joins TRBV11-2 and TRBJ2-2; 14 positions agree with TRBD2. The germline CDR1 and CDR2 sequences are SGHAT and FQNNGV. The CDR3 totals 18 residues. Unmatched junction bases numbered 6, after V lost 5 bases and J lost 1 base. The CDR3 nucleotides are TGTGCCAGCAGCAGACTAGCGGGGGGGCTAAAGAACACCGGGGAGCTGTTTTTT. It specifies CASSRLAGGLKNTGELFF.

The chain carries TRBV12-3 or TRBV12-4 and TRBJ1-1; D perhaps matches TRBD1 (5 bases). This CDR3 spans 13 amino acids. Trimming took off 3 bases at V and 5 bases at J, with 10 bases between the two ends. CDR3 in DNA: TGTGCCAGCAGTTTTTCGTGGGGGACTGAAGCTTTCTTT. Translation: CASSFSWGTEAFF.

This chain joins TRBV7-9 and TRBJ2-1; D uncertain. This CDR3 spans 11 amino acids. V was cut by 1 base and J by 14 bases, with 9 bases left in between. CDR1 and CDR2 from the germline V gene are SEHNR and FQNEAQ (reference sequence). CDR3 DNA: TGTGCCAGCAGCTTAGGAGGTGTGGAGTTCTTC. Protein product: CASSLGGVEFF.

The chain links TRBV11-2 to TRBJ2-7; no reliable D call. V was cut by 5 bases and J by 0 bases, with 11 bases left in between. Germline lookup yields CDR1 SGHAT and CDR2 FQNNGV. This CDR3 spans 14 amino acids. DNA for the CDR3: TGTGCCAGCAGCCTCGGAAGAACCTCCTACGAGCAGTACTTC. Translated: CASSLGRTSYEQYF. Variable domain in full (rest from reference TRBV11-2 and TRBJ2-7): EAGVAQSPRYKIIEKRQSVAFWCNPISGHATLYWYQQILGQGPKLLIQFQNNGVVDDSQLPKDRFSAERLKGVDSTLKIQPAKLEDSAVYLCASSLGRTSYEQYFGPGTRLTVT.

This chain uses TRBV19 with TRBJ2-3; D is unclear. This CDR3 has 15 amino acids. The V and J ends lost 5 bases and 0 bases respectively, with 12 bases between them. In germline, CDR1 is LNHDA, CDR2 SQIVND (reference sequence). CDR3 in amino acids: CASSPLRSSTDTQYF. In nucleotides, the CDR3 is TGTGCCAGTAGTCCTTTAAGGAGTAGCACAGATACGCAGTATTTT.

This chain links TRBV4-1 with TRBJ1-4; no firm D call. The CDR3 covers 17 residues. V was cut by 4 bases and J by 5 bases, with 20 bases left in between. Germline loops: CDR1 MGHRA, CDR2 YSYEKL. DNA for the CDR3: TGCGCCAGCAGCCCCCCATATCAAGAGGGCAGGAATGAAAAACTGTTTTTT. Translation: CASSPPYQEGRNEKLFF.

This clone was seen once. The chain links TRBV9 to TRBJ1-4; D possibly corresponds to TRBD1 (5 bases). Germline V gene lookup returns CDR1 SGDLS and CDR2 YYNGEE. The V end was cut by 4 bases, the J end by 8 bases, with 12 bases between. This CDR3 has 13 amino acids. The CDR3 DNA is TGTGCCAGCAGCCGGACGGAGGGGGAAAAACTGTTTTTT. This codes for CASSRTEGEKLFF.